This entry concerns a single T cell receptor (beta chain). Its antigen remains undetermined. No quality values exist for individual bases; no much larger clone is one base distant. The CDR3 measures 14 amino acids from cysteine to phenylalanine. Only the CDR3 DNA is retained, 42 bases long and in frame from the first base. The germline V gene provides CDR1 WSHSY and CDR2 SAAADI. Relative to germline, V is 2 bases shorter and J is 7 bases shorter, with 12 bases between their ends. The entry originates in a study of blood T cell repertoires in COVID-19 (dated by TCRdb to 2018 to 2021). At the level of the whole study: The collaborator samples originated in the United States, Italy and Spain and spanned the acute and convalescent phases of COVID-19. The material from the prospective study consisted of cDNA or gDNA derived from T cells, B-cell-depleted T cells, or PBMCs. The dataset comprised deeply sampled blood TCRbeta repertoires from subjects exposed to, actively infected with, or recovered from COVID-19. The repertoires were released in a freely available public database meant as a resource for research on the immune response to SARS-CoV-2. The samples were drawn from two sources: the first 160 participants of the ongoing ImmuneRACE study, and about 1,300 subjects contributed by 6 global collaborators. The sample metadata nearly always contained a de-identified subject ID, COVID-19 status, age in years and sex. Where available, HLA class I and class II types were taken from metadata supplied by the sample provider and were not determined by assay-based typing. Summary of the overall study and its limitations: Clinical and demographic metadata were provided uncurated, with the amount varying by source and participant.

A second Seattle source provided samples from volunteer blood donors who had recovered from COVID-19. The collaborating institutions used their own protocols to collect whole blood in K2EDTA tubes. For TCRbeta analysis, collaborators shipped samples in one of three forms: frozen whole blood, isolated PBMCs, or DNA extracted from either of those sample types. The immunoSEQ Assay, a bias-controlled multiplex PCR, was used to amplify TCRbeta CDR3 regions from genomic DNA. The paper's processing steps were these. Within the assay, amplification of reference gene primers was used to estimate how many nucleated cells each sample contained. To quantify the absolute abundance of each unique TCRbeta CDR3 rearrangement, sequence reads were collapsed and filtered. For each sample, productive Simpson clonality was calculated as the square root of Simpson's diversity index over productive rearrangements. Drawn from immuneACCESS, this table holds only the in-frame rearrangements with V and J called that TCRdb kept. Clones are partly lost; checked studies trace under half to an unresolved V gene and leave the rest unexplained. V, J and clone size reflect that table, while D and trimming were determined from the DNA. Here the sample has about 280,000 clones; approximately 86% occur a single time. The ten top clones hold less than 2.5% of the sample.

Sequences were obtained from peripheral blood. This TCR came from a woman aged 25 to 39 who had recovered from COVID-19. The rearranged chain carries TRBV10-2 and TRBJ1-5; the D segment could be TRBD1, given 5 matching bases. The CDR3 is CASSETGMSQPQHF. The sequenced DNA is TGCGCCAGCAGTGAGACAGGTATGTCGCAGCCCCAGCATTTT.